The rows below give T cell receptor beta chains drawn from one sample of a study of patients and donors after allogeneic stem cell transplantation. TCRdb passed the RT-PCR reads through MiXCR, listing each CDR3 protein once. Of about 960,000 distinct CDR3 sequences in the sample, under 20% were seen once. Input material: blood, either unsorted or a sorted T cell fraction (not recorded which). The origin of the receptors is a human donor who was either an allogeneic HSCT recipient or a stem cell or donor lymphocyte infusion donor (not recorded which). It is not recorded whose cells these are; they may come from a transplant donor. CDR3s include the opening cysteine and the closing phenylalanine or tryptophan. Each record gives: clone size, J gene, V gene, D gene, CDR3 protein, CDR3 DNA. A D gene is named only where the DNA matches it firmly. The size field is filled for only some rows; it gives once, few, many or a size class.

NA TRBJ1-2 TRBV5-1 NA CASSGTLDYGYTF TGCGCCAGCAGCGGGACACTTGACTATGGCTACACCTTC
NA TRBJ2-7 TRBV6-2/TRBV6-3 NA CASSYRGLSYEQYF TGTGCCAGCAGTTACCGCGGATTATCCTACGAGCAGTACTTC
NA TRBJ2-5 TRBV2 TRBD2 CASTGGRAETQYF TGTGCCAGCACCGGTGGGAGGGCGGAGACCCAGTACTTC
NA TRBJ2-7 TRBV29-1 NA CSGGHYTYEQYF TGCAGCGGGGGGCACTACACCTACGAGCAGTACTTC
many TRBJ2-7 TRBV12-3/TRBV12-4 TRBD2 CASSPKLAGDYEQYF TGTGCCAGCAGCCCGAAATTAGCGGGAGACTACGAGCAGTACTTC
few TRBJ1-1 TRBV6-1 NA CASSEAPGTEAFF TGTGCCAGCAGTGAAGCTCCGGGAACTGAAGCTTTCTTT
few TRBJ2-1 TRBV20-1 TRBD2 CSASDGRALIYNEQFF TGCAGTGCTAGCGACGGGAGGGCTCTGATCTACAATGAGCAGTTCTTC
NA TRBJ2-4 TRBV20-1 NA CSARDRRQGLENIQYF TGCAGTGCTAGAGATCGGAGGCAGGGGTTGGAAAACATTCAGTACTTC
NA TRBJ2-7 TRBV10-3 TRBD2 CAISEASLAGSSYEQYF TGTGCCATCAGTGAGGCGTCCCTAGCGGGGAGCTCCTACGAGCAGTACTTC
NA TRBJ1-1 TRBV18 NA CASSPRDGQNTEAFF TGTGCCAGCTCACCACGCGACGGGCAAAACACTGAAGCTTTCTTT
NA TRBJ2-5 TRBV16 NA CASSQVAGRETQYF TGTGCCAGCAGCCAAGTCGCAGGGAGAGAGACCCAGTACTTC
NA TRBJ2-5 TRBV5-6 NA CASSLGWAGANQETQYF TGTGCCAGCAGCTTGGGTTGGGCGGGGGCCAACCAAGAGACCCAGTACTTC
many TRBJ2-3 TRBV5-1 NA CASSLGSTDTQYF TGTGCCAGCAGCTTAGGGAGCACAGATACGCAGTATTTT
NA TRBJ2-1 TRBV20-1 NA CSASGRLYNEQFF TGCAGTGCTAGCGGGAGACTTTACAATGAGCAGTTCTTC
NA TRBJ2-1 TRBV20-1 NA CSAREAGVVYNEQFF TGCAGTGCTAGGGAAGCAGGGGTGGTCTACAATGAGCAGTTCTTC
few TRBJ1-6 TRBV4-1 NA CASSQDADWVLHF TGCGCCAGCAGCCAAGATGCAGATTGGGTCCTCCACTTT
many TRBJ1-1 TRBV5-1 NA CASSLVGMNTEAFF TGTGCCAGCAGTTTAGTTGGTATGAACACTGAAGCTTTCTTT
NA TRBJ2-2 TRBV20-1 NA CSASPRQNTGELFF TGCAGTGCTAGTCCCCGACAGAACACCGGGGAGCTGTTTTTT
NA TRBJ1-1 TRBV6-5 NA CASSYAERGSTEAFF TGTGCCAGCAGTTATGCGGAACGAGGAAGTACTGAAGCTTTCTTT
many TRBJ1-2 TRBV12-3/TRBV12-4 NA CASSDLARNHYGYTF TGTGCCAGTTCGGACCTTGCCAGAAACCACTATGGCTACACCTTC
NA TRBJ2-2 TRBV4-1 TRBD1 CASSRTGDTGGELFF TGCGCCAGCAGCCGGACAGGGGACACCGGCGGGGAGCTGTTTTTT
NA TRBJ2-3 TRBV7-9 NA CASRGREDTQYF TGTGCCAGCAGGGGCAGGGAGGATACGCAGTATTTT
NA TRBJ2-4 TRBV15 NA CATSRVDSGKNIQYF TGTGCCACCAGCAGAGTGGACTCGGGCAAAAACATTCAGTACTTC
NA TRBJ2-1 TRBV3-1 TRBD2 CASSYGLAGVEQFF TGTGCCAGCAGCTATGGACTAGCGGGAGTGGAGCAGTTCTTC
NA TRBJ1-1 TRBV20-1 NA CSAHRNTEAFF TGCAGTGCGCACAGGAACACTGAAGCTTTCTTT
NA TRBJ2-7 TRBV18 TRBD2 CASSPPSGASSYEQYF TGTGCCAGCTCACCACCTAGCGGGGCCAGCTCCTACGAGCAGTACTTC
few TRBJ1-5 TRBV25-1 NA CASSAAGTFSNQPQHF TGTGCCAGCAGTGCAGCCGGGACGTTTAGCAATCAGCCCCAGCATTTT
NA TRBJ1-1 TRBV6-1 NA CASTPGTEGLNTEAFF TGTGCCAGCACACCTGGGACCGAGGGGTTGAACACTGAAGCTTTCTTT